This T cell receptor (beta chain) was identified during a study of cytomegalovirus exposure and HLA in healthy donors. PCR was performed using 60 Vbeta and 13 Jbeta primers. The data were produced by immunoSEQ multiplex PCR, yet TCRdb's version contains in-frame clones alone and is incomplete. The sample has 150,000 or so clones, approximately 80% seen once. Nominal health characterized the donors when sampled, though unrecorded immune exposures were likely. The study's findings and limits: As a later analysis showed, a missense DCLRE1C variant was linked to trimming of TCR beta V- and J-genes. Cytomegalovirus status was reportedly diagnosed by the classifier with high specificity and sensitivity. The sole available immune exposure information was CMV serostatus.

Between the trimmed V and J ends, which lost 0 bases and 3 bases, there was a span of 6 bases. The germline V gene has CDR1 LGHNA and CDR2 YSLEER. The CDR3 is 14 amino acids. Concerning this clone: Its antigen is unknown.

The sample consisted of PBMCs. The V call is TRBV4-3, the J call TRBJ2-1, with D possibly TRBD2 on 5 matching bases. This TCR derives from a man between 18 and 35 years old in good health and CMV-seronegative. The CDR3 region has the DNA TGCGCCAGCAGCCAAGATAGCGACTACAATGAGCAGTTCTTC. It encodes CASSQDSDYNEQFF.